This is a list of T cell receptor beta chains from one sample in a study of cytomegalovirus exposure and HLA in healthy donors. Here immunoSEQ multiplex PCR was the method, and the copy in TCRdb shows in-frame clones only, minus some. Of more than 100,000 clones in the sample, roughly 77% were seen once. Sequenced: PBMCs. All receptors derive from a young woman in good health and CMV-seropositive. The CDR3 runs from the conserved cysteine through the conserved F or W. A D gene is named only where the DNA matches it firmly. Clone size is not always given. Where it is, it says once, few, many or a class for expanded clones.

.,TRBJ2-3,TRBV2,.,TGTGCCAGCAGCCGAGCGCGGGGAGGCACAGATACGCAGTATTTT,CASSRARGGTDTQYF
once,TRBJ1-1,TRBV5-1,TRBD1,TGCGCCAGCAGTTCGCCAATACAGGGGAGCACTGAAGCTTTCTTT,CASSSPIQGSTEAFF
.,TRBJ2-2,TRBV6-5,.,TGTGCCAGCAGCTACCAGGGTGCCGGGGAGCTGTTTTTT,CASSYQGAGELFF
.,TRBJ1-2,TRBV2,.,TGTGCCAGCAGTGGCGGGGGGGCCGGCCGTTTTGGCTACACCTTC,CASSGGGAGRFGYTF
few,TRBJ2-1,TRBV5-1,TRBD1,TGCGCCAGCAGCTCCGAAAGCCATGGACAGGGTGTTTCCTACAATGAGCAGTTCTTC,CASSSESHGQGVSYNEQFF
.,TRBJ2-2,TRBV5-1,.,TGCGCCAGCAGCCCTGTGGAGAGGAACACCGGGGAGCTGTTTTTT,CASSPVERNTGELFF
.,TRBJ1-2,TRBV2,TRBD1,TGTGCCAGCCTCGCCGACAGGGCGACTTCCAACTATGGCTACACCTTC,CASLADRATSNYGYTF
.,TRBJ1-2,TRBV27,.,TGTGCCAGCAGTTGGGGGGGCTGGGGGGGCTACACCTTC,CASSWGGWGGYTF
few,TRBJ2-1,TRBV5-5,.,TGTGCCAGCAGATACCTTCCCCACAGCAATGAGCAGTTCTTC,CASRYLPHSNEQFF
.,TRBJ2-1,TRBV4-3,TRBD2,TGCGCCAGCAGCCAAGCGGAGCGGGGGTCATACAATGAGCAGTTCTTC,CASSQAERGSYNEQFF
.,TRBJ2-5,TRBV5-1,TRBD2,TGCGCCAGCAGCCGGGAGGGGGTGGAGACCCAGTACTTC,CASSREGVETQYF
.,TRBJ1-1,TRBV29-1,TRBD1,TGCAGCGTTGACTTGACAGGGGGTCACACTGAAGCTTTCTTT,CSVDLTGGHTEAFF
.,TRBJ2-3,TRBV19,TRBD1,TGTGCCAGTAGTATTGACAGGGGGCAAGGGGATACGCAGTATTTT,CASSIDRGQGDTQYF
.,TRBJ2-3,TRBV27,TRBD1,TGTGCCAGCTCTAACAGGGGGCGCACAGATACGCAGTATTTT,CASSNRGRTDTQYF
.,TRBJ1-5,TRBV7-9,.,TGTGCCAGCAGCTTAGGTCAGTATAGCAATCAGCCCCAGCATTTT,CASSLGQYSNQPQHF
.,TRBJ1-2,TRBV2,.,TGTGCCAGCAGTGCCTACAGGGATTCTGGCTACACCTTC,CASSAYRDSGYTF
.,TRBJ1-2,TRBV5-1,TRBD1,TGCGCCAGCAGCTTGGCCGGGACAGGGTATGGCTACACCTTC,CASSLAGTGYGYTF
.,TRBJ2-7,TRBV27,.,TGTGCCAGCATGAGGAGGCCAGGCCTATCTGCCTACGAGCAGTACTTC,CASMRRPGLSAYEQYF
.,TRBJ2-3,TRBV27,TRBD2,TGTGCCACCGGGAGATACCCACTAGCGGGGGTCACAGATACGCAGTATTTT,CATGRYPLAGVTDTQYF
many,TRBJ1-2,TRBV7-2,TRBD1,TGTGCCAGCAGCCGCCGACAGGGGCCCGATGGCTACACCTTC,CASSRRQGPDGYTF
.,TRBJ1-1,TRBV10-1,TRBD1,TGCGCCAGCAGTGGGGACAGAAGAGTTATGAACACTGAAGCTTTCTTT,CASSGDRRVMNTEAFF
.,TRBJ2-7,TRBV5-1,TRBD1,TGCGCCAGCAGCCTAACCCCGGGACAGGGACTCTACGAGCAGTACTTC,CASSLTPGQGLYEQYF
.,TRBJ2-2,TRBV9,TRBD1,TGTGCCAGCAGCATGACAGGGTTCGACACCGGGGAGCTGTTTTTT,CASSMTGFDTGELFF
.,TRBJ1-4,TRBV7-9,.,TGTGCCAGCAGCTTCCCACTTACCACACAGGAAAAACTGTTTTTT,CASSFPLTTQEKLFF
.,TRBJ2-7,TRBV4-1,TRBD2,TGCGCCAGCAGCCAAGCAACACTAGCGGACTACGAGCAGTACTTC,CASSQATLADYEQYF
.,TRBJ1-3,TRBV7-2,TRBD1,TGTGCCAGCAGTCAAGACAGGGGGCTAGGAAACGCCATATATTTT,CASSQDRGLGNAIYF
.,TRBJ1-2,TRBV15,TRBD1,TGTGCCACCAGCACCGGGACAGGGGGCGACTATGGCTACACCTTC,CATSTGTGGDYGYTF
.,TRBJ2-2,TRBV30,.,TGTGCCTGGATTACCGCCACCTGCGGGACCGGGGAGCTGTTTTTT,CAWITATCGTGELFF
.,TRBJ2-1,TRBV11-3,.,TGTGCCAGCAGCCAGGGACTGTCCAATGAGCAGTTCTTC,CASSQGLSNEQFF
.,TRBJ2-2,TRBV10-3,.,TGTGCCAACTGGGAAGGGGCCGGGGAGCTGTTTTTT,CANWEGAGELFF
.,TRBJ1-2,TRBV30,.,TGTGCCTGGAGTGGCGGGGGGGACTTCTCCTATGGCTACACCTTC,CAWSGGGDFSYGYTF
many,TRBJ2-7,TRBV4-3,.,TGCGCCAGCAGCCAAGAGGTCGGGACTTTGGCCTACGAGCAGTACTTC,CASSQEVGTLAYEQYF
few,TRBJ2-3,TRBV5-6,.,TGTGCCAGCAGCTTGTTATCCACAGATACGCAGTATTTT,CASSLLSTDTQYF
few,TRBJ2-7,TRBV30,TRBD1,TGTGCCTGGGACAGGGATTACTACGAGCAGTACTTC,CAWDRDYYEQYF
few,TRBJ1-1,TRBV27,.,TGTGCCAGCAGTTTATCCTACAGGGTGACTGAAGCTTTCTTT,CASSLSYRVTEAFF
.,TRBJ1-5,TRBV27,.,TGTGCCAGCAGTTTATTTGGGGGCCATAGCAATCAGCCCCAGCATTTT,CASSLFGGHSNQPQHF
.,TRBJ2-7,TRBV2,.,TGTGCCTCAGCGGATAGCGGAGCCTACGAGCAGTACTTC,CASADSGAYEQYF
.,TRBJ2-5,TRBV5-1,.,TGCGCCAGCAGCTTGGCTTTAGTGGGCAGGGGGGCGGAGACCCAGTACTTC,CASSLALVGRGAETQYF
once,TRBJ2-7,TRBV2,.,TGTGCCAGCAGGCCTCAGGGACACCTCGGGAACGAGCAGTACTTC,CASRPQGHLGNEQYF
.,TRBJ1-5,TRBV5-1,TRBD1,TGCGCCAGCAGCCTTGGGACAGGGGGCGATTGGCCCCAGCATTTT,CASSLGTGGDWPQHF
once,TRBJ1-5,TRBV9,.,TGTGCCAGCAGCACAGGATTTCAGCCCCAGCATTTT,CASSTGFQPQHF
.,TRBJ2-4,TRBV7-3,TRBD1,TGTGCCAGCAGCCTCGACAGGGGGCAGAACATTCAGTACTTC,CASSLDRGQNIQYF
few,TRBJ2-7,TRBV28,TRBD1,TGTGCCAGCAGGCTGACCGGGACAGGAGTTTACGAGCAGTACTTC,CASRLTGTGVYEQYF
.,TRBJ2-2,TRBV25-1,.,TGTGCCAGCAGTGAACCTACGAACACCGGGGAGCTGTTTTTT,CASSEPTNTGELFF
.,TRBJ1-2,TRBV6-1,.,TGTGCCAGCAGTGTGACAGTAGACTATGGCTACACCTTC,CASSVTVDYGYTF
.,TRBJ2-5,TRBV29-1,TRBD2,TGCAGCGTTTTGACTAGCGGCCAAGAGACCCAGTACTTC,CSVLTSGQETQYF